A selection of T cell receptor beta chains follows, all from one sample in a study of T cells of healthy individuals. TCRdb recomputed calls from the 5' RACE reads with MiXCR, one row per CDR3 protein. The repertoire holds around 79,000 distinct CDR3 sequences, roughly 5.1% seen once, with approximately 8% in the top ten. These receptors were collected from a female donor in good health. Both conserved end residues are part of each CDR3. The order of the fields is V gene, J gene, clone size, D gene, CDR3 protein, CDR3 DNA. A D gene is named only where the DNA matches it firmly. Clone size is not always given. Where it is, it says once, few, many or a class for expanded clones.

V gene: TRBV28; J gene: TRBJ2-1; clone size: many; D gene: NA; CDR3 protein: CATSSRQTHISYNEQFF; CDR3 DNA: TGTGCCACCTCATCCAGGCAGACCCATATCTCCTACAATGAGCAGTTCTTC
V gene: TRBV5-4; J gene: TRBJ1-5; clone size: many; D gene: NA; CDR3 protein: CASSLGVNNQPQHF; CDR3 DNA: TGTGCCAGCAGCTTGGGGGTTAACAATCAGCCCCAGCATTTT
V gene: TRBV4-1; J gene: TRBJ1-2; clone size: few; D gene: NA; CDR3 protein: CASSQVTGRTSNYGYTF; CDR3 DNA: TGCGCCAGCAGCCAAGTGACAGGTCGAACCTCCAACTATGGCTACACCTTC
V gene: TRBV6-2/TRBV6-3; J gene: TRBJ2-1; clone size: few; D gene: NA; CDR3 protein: CASRKYETRVSNEQFF; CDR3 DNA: TGTGCCAGCAGGAAATACGAGACTAGAGTATCCAATGAGCAGTTCTTC
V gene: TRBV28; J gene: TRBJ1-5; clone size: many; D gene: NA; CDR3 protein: CASGNRDYSNQPQHF; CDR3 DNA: TGTGCCAGCGGCAACAGGGATTATAGCAATCAGCCCCAGCATTTT
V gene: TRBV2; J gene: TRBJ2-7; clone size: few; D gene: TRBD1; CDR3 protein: CASSQGALYEQYF; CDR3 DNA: TGTGCCAGCAGCCAGGGGGCCCTCTACGAGCAGTACTTC
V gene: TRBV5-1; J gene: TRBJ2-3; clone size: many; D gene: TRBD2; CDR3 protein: CASSLTSGSADTQYF; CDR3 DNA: TGCGCCAGCAGCTTAACTAGCGGGAGCGCAGATACGCAGTATTTT
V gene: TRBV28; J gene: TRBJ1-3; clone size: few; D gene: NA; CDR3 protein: CASSPPPGSASGNTIYF; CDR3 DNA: TGTGCCAGCAGTCCCCCCCCCGGTTCTGCTTCAGGAAACACCATATATTTT
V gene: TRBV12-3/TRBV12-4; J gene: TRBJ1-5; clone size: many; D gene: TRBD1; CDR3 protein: CASRYRGKRNQPQHF; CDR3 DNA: TGTGCCAGCAGATACAGGGGAAAACGCAATCAGCCCCAGCATTTT
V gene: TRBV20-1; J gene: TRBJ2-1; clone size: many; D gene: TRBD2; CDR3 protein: CSASNPASGRGYNEQFF; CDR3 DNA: TGCAGTGCTAGCAATCCCGCCAGCGGGAGGGGATACAATGAGCAGTTCTTC
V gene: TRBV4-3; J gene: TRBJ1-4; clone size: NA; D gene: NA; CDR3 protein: CASSYVGGYEKLFF; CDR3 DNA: TGCGCCAGCAGCTACGTTGGGGGCTATGAAAAACTGTTTTTT
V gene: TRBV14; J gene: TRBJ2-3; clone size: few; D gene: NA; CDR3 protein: CASSLLDTQYF; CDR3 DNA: TGTGCCAGCAGCCTTTTGGATACGCAGTATTTT
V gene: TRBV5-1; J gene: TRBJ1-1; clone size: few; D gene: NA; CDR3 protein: CASSLRGEAFF; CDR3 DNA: TGCGCCAGCAGCTTGCGGGGTGAAGCTTTCTTT
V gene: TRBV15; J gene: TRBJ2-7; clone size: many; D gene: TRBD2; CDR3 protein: CATSRVGTSYEQYF; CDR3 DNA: TGTGCCACCAGCAGAGTTGGGACTAGCTACGAGCAGTACTTC
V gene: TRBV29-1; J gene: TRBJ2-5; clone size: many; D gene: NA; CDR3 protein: CSAFKTQGGETQYF; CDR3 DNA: TGCAGCGCTTTTAAGACCCAGGGCGGAGAGACCCAGTACTTC
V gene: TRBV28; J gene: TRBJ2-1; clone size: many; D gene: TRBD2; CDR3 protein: CASSLAGGTYNEQFF; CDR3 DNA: TGTGCCAGCAGTTTAGCGGGAGGTACCTACAATGAGCAGTTCTTC
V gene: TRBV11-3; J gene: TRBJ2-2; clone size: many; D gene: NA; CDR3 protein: CASSLQGGELFF; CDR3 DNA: TGTGCCAGCAGCTTACAGGGCGGGGAGCTGTTTTTT
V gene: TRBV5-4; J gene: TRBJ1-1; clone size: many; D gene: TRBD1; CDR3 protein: CASSPPGTGATEAFF; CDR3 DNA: TGTGCCAGCAGCCCTCCCGGGACAGGGGCCACTGAAGCTTTCTTT
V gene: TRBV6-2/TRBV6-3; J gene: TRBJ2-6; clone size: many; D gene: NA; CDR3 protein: CASSYDGGRGANVLTF; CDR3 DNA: TGTGCCAGCAGTTACGATGGGGGGCGTGGGGCCAACGTCCTGACTTTC
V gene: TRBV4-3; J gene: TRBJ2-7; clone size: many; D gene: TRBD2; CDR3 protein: CASSPEPAGGYLFSYEQYF; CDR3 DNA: TGCGCCAGCAGCCCCGAGCCAGCGGGAGGCTATCTCTTCTCCTACGAGCAGTACTTC